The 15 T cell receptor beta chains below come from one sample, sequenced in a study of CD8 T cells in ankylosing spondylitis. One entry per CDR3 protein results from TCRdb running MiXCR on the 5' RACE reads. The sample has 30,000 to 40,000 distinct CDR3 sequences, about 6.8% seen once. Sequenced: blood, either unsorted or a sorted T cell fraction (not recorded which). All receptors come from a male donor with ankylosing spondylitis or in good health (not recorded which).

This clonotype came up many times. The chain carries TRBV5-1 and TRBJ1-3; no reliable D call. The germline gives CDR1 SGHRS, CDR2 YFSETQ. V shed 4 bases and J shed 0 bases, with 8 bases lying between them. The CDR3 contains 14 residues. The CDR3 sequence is CASSTQASGNTIYF. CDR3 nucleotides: TGCGCCAGCAGCACACAAGCCTCTGGAAACACCATATATTTT. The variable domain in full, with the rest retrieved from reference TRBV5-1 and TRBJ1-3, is KAGVTQTPRYLIKTRGQQVTLSCSPISGHRSVSWYQQTPGQGLQFLFEYFSETQRNKGNFPGRFSGRQFSNSRSEMNVSTLELGDSALYLCASSTQASGNTIYFGEGSWLTVV.

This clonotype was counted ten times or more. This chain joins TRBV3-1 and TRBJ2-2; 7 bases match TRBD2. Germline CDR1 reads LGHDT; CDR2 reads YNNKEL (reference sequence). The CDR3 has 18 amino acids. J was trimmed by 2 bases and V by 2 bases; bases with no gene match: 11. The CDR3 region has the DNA TGTGCCAGCAGCCAAAGGTGGGAGGGCCGGAAAAACACCGGGGAGCTGTTTTTT. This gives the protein CASSQRWEGRKNTGELFF.

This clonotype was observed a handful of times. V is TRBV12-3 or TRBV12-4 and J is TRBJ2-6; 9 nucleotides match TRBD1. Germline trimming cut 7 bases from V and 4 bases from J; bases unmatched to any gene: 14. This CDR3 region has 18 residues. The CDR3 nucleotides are TGTGCCAGCACCACCCAGGACAGGGGTTCGGGAGGGGCCAACGTCCTGACTTTC. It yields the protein CASTTQDRGSGGANVLTF.

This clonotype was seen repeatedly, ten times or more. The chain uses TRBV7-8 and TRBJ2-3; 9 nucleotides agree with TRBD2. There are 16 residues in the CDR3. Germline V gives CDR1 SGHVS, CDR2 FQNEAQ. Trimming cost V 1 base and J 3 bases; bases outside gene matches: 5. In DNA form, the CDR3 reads TGTGCCAGCAGCTTAGTAGCGGGGGAGGGGACAGATACGCAGTATTTT. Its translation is CASSLVAGEGTDTQYF.

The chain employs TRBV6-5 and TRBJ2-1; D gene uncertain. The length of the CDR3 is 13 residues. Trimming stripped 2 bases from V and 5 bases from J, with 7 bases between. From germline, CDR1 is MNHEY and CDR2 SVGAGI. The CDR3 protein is CASSYGWDNEQFF. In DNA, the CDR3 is TGTGCCAGCAGTTACGGGTGGGACAATGAGCAGTTCTTC.

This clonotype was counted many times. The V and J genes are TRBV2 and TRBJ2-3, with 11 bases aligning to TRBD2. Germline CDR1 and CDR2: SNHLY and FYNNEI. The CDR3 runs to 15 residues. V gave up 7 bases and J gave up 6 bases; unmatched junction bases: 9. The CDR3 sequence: CASNLLAGGPDTQYF. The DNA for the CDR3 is TGTGCCAGCAACCTCTTAGCGGGAGGGCCCGATACGCAGTATTTT.

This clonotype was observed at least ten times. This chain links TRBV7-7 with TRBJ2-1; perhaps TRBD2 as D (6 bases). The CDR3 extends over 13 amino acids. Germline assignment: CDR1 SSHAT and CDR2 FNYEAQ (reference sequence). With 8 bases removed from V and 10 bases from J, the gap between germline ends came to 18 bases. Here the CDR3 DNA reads TGTGCCAGCGGGTGGCGGGAAACGAGCGAGCAGTTCTTC. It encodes CASGWRETSEQFF.

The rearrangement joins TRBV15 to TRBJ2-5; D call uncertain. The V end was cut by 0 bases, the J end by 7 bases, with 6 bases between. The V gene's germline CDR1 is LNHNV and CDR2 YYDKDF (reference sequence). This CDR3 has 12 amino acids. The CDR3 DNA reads TGTGCCACCAGCAGAGATTCAGGGACCCAGTACTTC. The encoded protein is CATSRDSGTQYF.

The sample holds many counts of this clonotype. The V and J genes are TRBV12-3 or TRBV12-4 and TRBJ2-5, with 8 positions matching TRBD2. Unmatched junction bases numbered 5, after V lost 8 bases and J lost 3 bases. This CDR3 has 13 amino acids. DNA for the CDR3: TGTGCCAGCCGATTTAGCGGGAAAGAGACCCAGTACTTC. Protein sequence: CASRFSGKETQYF.

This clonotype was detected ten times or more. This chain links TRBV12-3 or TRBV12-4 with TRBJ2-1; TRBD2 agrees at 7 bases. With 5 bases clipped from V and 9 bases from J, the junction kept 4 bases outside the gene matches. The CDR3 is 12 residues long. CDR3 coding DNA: TGTGCCAGCAGTACCGCGGGAGTTGAGCAGTTCTTC. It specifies CASSTAGVEQFF.

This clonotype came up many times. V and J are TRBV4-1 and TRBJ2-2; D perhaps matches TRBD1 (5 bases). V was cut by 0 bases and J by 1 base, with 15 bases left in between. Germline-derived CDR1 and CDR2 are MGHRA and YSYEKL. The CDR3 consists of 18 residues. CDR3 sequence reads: CASSQDRVARVNTGELFF. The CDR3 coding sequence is TGCGCCAGCAGCCAAGACCGTGTGGCCAGGGTGAACACCGGGGAGCTGTTTTTT.

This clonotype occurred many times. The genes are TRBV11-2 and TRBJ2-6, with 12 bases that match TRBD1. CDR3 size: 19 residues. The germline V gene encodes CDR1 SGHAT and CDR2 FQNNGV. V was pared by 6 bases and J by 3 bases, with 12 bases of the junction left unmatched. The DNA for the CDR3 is TGTGCCAGCAGTTTAAGCCCGGGACAGGGGGCGAATGGGGCCAACGTCCTGACTTTC. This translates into CASSLSPGQGANGANVLTF.

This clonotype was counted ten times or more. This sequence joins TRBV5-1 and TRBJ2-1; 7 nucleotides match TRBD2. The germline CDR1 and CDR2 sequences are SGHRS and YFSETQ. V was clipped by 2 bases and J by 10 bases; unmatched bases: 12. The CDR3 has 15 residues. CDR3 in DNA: TGCGCCAGCAGCTTCGCGCTAGCGGCCGCAGGGGAGCAGTTCTTC. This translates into CASSFALAAAGEQFF.

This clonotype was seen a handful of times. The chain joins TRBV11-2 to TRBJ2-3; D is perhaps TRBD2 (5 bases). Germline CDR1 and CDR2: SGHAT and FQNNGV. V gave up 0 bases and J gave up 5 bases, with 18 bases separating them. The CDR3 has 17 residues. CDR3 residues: CASSLDWNREGGDTQYF. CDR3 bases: TGTGCCAGCAGCTTAGATTGGAACCGCGAGGGTGGAGATACGCAGTATTTT.

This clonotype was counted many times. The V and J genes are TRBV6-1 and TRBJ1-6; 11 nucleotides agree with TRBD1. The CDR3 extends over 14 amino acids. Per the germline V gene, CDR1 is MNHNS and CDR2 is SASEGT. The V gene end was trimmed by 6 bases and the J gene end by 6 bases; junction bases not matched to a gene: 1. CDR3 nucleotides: TGTGCCAGCAGCGGGACAGGGGGTAATTCACCCCTCCACTTT. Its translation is CASSGTGGNSPLHF.